These 32 T cell receptor beta chains originate from one sample sequenced in a study of Tregs in tolerant kidney transplant recipients (dated by TCRdb to between 2018 and 2021). Interpreted using the paper, the time point label stands for: blood sample drawn before combined kidney and bone marrow transplant. The library was prepared using the immunoSEQ multiplex PCR assay. TCRdb mirrors the immuneACCESS table, restricted to in-frame sequences. Some clones are absent from its copies; in checked studies, under half trace to an unresolved V gene, and the reason for the others is unknown. The sample table records under 35,000 clones. Roughly 14% of the sample rests with the top ten. The input for sequencing was CD8+ T cells from blood, taken before the transplant. Receptors were obtained from a human donor who received a combined kidney and bone marrow transplant.

Comment on this clone: The read gets to within 3 residues of the CDR3 end, and the germline J gene fills in the rest. The V and J genes are TRBV19 and TRBJ2-1, with TRBD1 matching over 7 bases. Losses at the gene ends were 6 bases for V and 3 bases for J; bases not matched to a gene: 5. The CDR3 is 14 residues long. Germline CDR1 and CDR2: LNHDA and SQIVND (reference sequence). CDR3 sequence: CASRPRDSYNEQFF. Incomplete CDR3 DNA: TGTGCCAGTAGGCCCCGGGACAGCTACAATGAG.

Concerning this clone: The read finishes 3 residues shy of the CDR3 end, and the germline J gene is used to complete it. The chain carries TRBV19 and TRBJ1-5, with a tentative D call TRBD1 (5 bases). This CDR3 is built from 14 residues. The ends were cut back, 5 bases at V and 0 bases at J, with 8 bases in the middle. Germline CDR1 is LNHDA and CDR2 is SQIVND (reference sequence). The part of the CDR3 DNA that was read is TGTGCCAGTAGTGTCAGGGATAGCAATCAGCCC. It codes for CASSVRDSNQP. The CDR3 in full is CASSVRDSNQPQHF.

As for this clone: The CDR3 end falls 3 residues outside the read, so it is completed with the germline J gene. This chain connects TRBV7-3 to TRBJ1-1, with D perhaps matching TRBD1 (5 bases). Trimming removed 2 bases at V and 4 bases at J, with 8 bases between. Germline assignment: CDR1 SGHTA and CDR2 FQGTGA. The CDR3 is 13 amino acids. The sequenced CDR3 bases are TGTGCCAGCAGCTTAGGAGGGGTCACTGAA. Translation: CASSLGGVTE. The CDR3 in full is CASSLGGVTEAFF.

Comments on this clone: The read ends 3 residues before the CDR3 terminus; that terminus is restored from the germline J gene. The chain links TRBV7-2 to TRBJ2-7; 12 positions match TRBD2. Germline V lookup: CDR1 SGHTA, CDR2 FQGNSA. The CDR3 consists of 15 residues. V lost 1 base and J lost 4; bases outside the gene matches: 2. The CDR3 bases that were read are TGTGCCAGCAGCTTAGGGCTAGCGGGAGGGTACGAG. Translation gives CASSLGLAGGYE. The entire CDR3 is CASSLGLAGGYEQYF.

Points on this clone: The read comes to an end 3 residues before the CDR3 does, leaving the germline J gene to fill in the end. The genes are TRBV29-1 and TRBJ2-5; a weak D match, TRBD1 (6 bases). Germline values: CDR1 SQVTM, CDR2 ANQGSEA. The CDR3 is made up of 12 amino acids. Deletions cut 3 bases from V and 2 bases from J, with 7 bases between. The DNA read from the CDR3 is TGCAGCGTTGACAGGGGACAAGAGACC. Protein: CSVDRGQET. The whole CDR3 sequence reads CSVDRGQETQYF.

As to this clone: The read ends 3 residues shy of where the CDR3 ends; the end is completed using the germline J gene. The V and J genes are TRBV5-1 and TRBJ1-1; 7 positions agree with TRBD1. With V trimmed by 2 bases and J by 0 bases, 1 base remained unmatched. CDR3 length: 14 residues. Germline CDR1 reads SGHRS; CDR2 reads YFSETQ. The DNA read from the CDR3 is TGCGCCAGCAGCTTCAGGGGGTTGAACACTGAA. Amino acid sequence: CASSFRGLNTE. Given in full, the CDR3 is CASSFRGLNTEAFF.

The CDR3 protein is CASGGTGGIDTQYF. The CDR3 DNA, read in part, is TGTGCCAGCGGGGGGACAGGGGGCATAGATACG. The V call is TRBV7-9, the J call TRBJ2-3; TRBD1 matches 12 bases. The read finishes 3 residues shy of the CDR3 end, and the germline J gene is used to complete it. The junction had 5 bases not matched to a gene; V was cut back by 8 bases and J by 5 bases. Germline V gene data show CDR1 as SEHNR and CDR2 as FQNEAQ (reference sequence). CDR3 size: 14 residues.

Comments on this clone: The CDR3 end lies 3 residues beyond the end of the read and is filled in from the germline J gene. J is TRBJ1-3 and V is TRBV29-1, with 7 bases that match TRBD1. The CDR3 runs to 15 residues. Germline V CDR1 and CDR2: SQVTM, ANQGSEA. V shed 7 bases and J 2 bases; nucleotides not matched to a gene: 11. The CDR3: CSASTGVSPGNTIYF. The sequenced CDR3 bases are TGCAGCGCCAGTACAGGGGTCTCCCCTGGAAACACC.

Note on this clone: The read stops 3 residues short of the end of the CDR3; the missing end is completed from the germline J gene. This rearrangement joins TRBV20-1 to TRBJ2-7; perhaps TRBD1 as D (5 bases). Trimming left V 0 bases short and J 5 bases short, with 23 bases between. This CDR3 comprises 17 residues. CDR1 and CDR2 from the germline V gene are DFQATT and SNEGSKA (reference sequence). The CDR3 region is CSARDLGRADFLDEQYF. Incomplete CDR3 DNA: TGCAGTGCTAGAGATCTCGGCAGGGCCGATTTTTTAGACGAG.

About this clone itself: The CDR3 end falls 3 residues outside the read, so it is completed with the germline J gene. The chain employs TRBV19 and TRBJ1-2; 10 positions match TRBD1. V was pared by 3 bases and J by 6 bases, with 4 bases of the junction left unmatched. Per the germline V gene, CDR1 is LNHDA and CDR2 is SQIVND (reference sequence). The CDR3 has 14 amino acids. The part of the CDR3 DNA that was read is TGTGCCAGTAGTATGGACAGGGGGGGAGATGGC. It translates to CASSMDRGGDG. The whole CDR3 protein reads CASSMDRGGDGYTF.

As regards this clone: The read ends 3 residues before the CDR3 terminus; that terminus is restored from the germline J gene. The rearrangement uses TRBV19 and TRBJ2-7, with 12 bases identical to TRBD1. The trim removed 6 bases at V and 4 bases at J, leaving 4 bases unmatched. From germline, CDR1 is LNHDA and CDR2 SQIVND (reference sequence). The CDR3 has 14 residues. Partial CDR3 DNA: TGTGCCAGTAGGGGGACAGGGGGCATGTACGAG. It is translated as CASRGTGGMYE. The complete CDR3 sequence is CASRGTGGMYEQYF. Filled out from reference TRBV19 and TRBJ2-7, the complete variable domain reads DGGITQSPKYLFRKEGQNVTLSCEQNLNHDAMYWYRQDPGQGLRLIYYSQIVNDFQKGDIAEGYSVSREKKESFPLTVTSAQKNPTAFYLCASRGTGGMYEQYFGPGTRLTVT.

With respect to this clone: The read falls 3 residues short of the CDR3 end, and the missing part is taken from the germline J gene. V is TRBV30 and J is TRBJ1-1; perhaps TRBD1 as D (5 bases). The CDR3 sequence is 14 residues long. Germline loops: CDR1 GTSNPN, CDR2 SVGIG (reference sequence). The V and J ends lost 1 base and 1 base respectively, with 10 bases between them. CDR3 bases read: TGTGCCTGGAGTGGGGGGGTTACGAACACTGAA. Translation: CAWSGGVTNTE. The CDR3 in its entirety is CAWSGGVTNTEAFF. Full variable domain (rest looked up from reference TRBV30 and TRBJ1-1): SQTIHQWPATLVQPVGSPLSLECTVEGTSNPNLYWYRQAAGRGLQLLFYSVGIGQISSEVPQNLSASRPQDRQFILSSKKLLLSDSGFYLCAWSGGVTNTEAFFGQGTRLTVV.

About this clone: Coverage ceases 3 residues before the CDR3 finishes, and the germline J gene fills in the end. V usage is TRBV7-9 and J usage is TRBJ1-5, with no clear D. This CDR3 region has 14 residues. Per the germline V gene, CDR1 is SEHNR and CDR2 is FQNEAQ (reference sequence). With 0 bases removed from V and 4 bases from J, the gap between germline ends came to 7 bases. The CDR3 bases that were read are TGTGCCAGCAGCTTAGCCCCAGATAATCAGCCC. Translating gives CASSLAPDNQP. The whole CDR3 sequence reads CASSLAPDNQPQHF.

For this clone: With the read ending 3 residues before the CDR3 end, the germline J gene is used to fill in that end. The gene calls are TRBV4-2 and TRBJ1-4, with TRBD1 as a possible D gene (6 bases). The CDR3 is 16 residues long. The germline V gene has CDR1 LGHNA and CDR2 YNFKEQ. V lost 0 bases to trimming and J lost 6 bases, with 14 bases between them. This CDR3 reads CASSQDLGGGDEKLFF. The part of the CDR3 DNA that was read is TGTGCCAGCAGCCAAGATCTAGGGGGAGGTGATGAAAAA.

The CDR3 region is CASSLLGQGRTEAFF. Partial CDR3 DNA: TGTGCCAGCAGCTTGCTGGGACAGGGAAGGACTGAA. This rearrangement joins TRBV5-4 to TRBJ1-1, with 9 bases that match TRBD1. Read coverage stops 3 residues before the CDR3 terminus; the germline J gene supplies the remainder. Germline values: CDR1 SGHNT, CDR2 YYREEE (reference sequence). The CDR3 has 15 amino acids. The V and J ends lost 1 base and 5 bases, in that order; junction bases with no gene match: 6.

In regard to this clone: The read comes to an end 3 residues before the CDR3 does, leaving the germline J gene to fill in the end. This rearrangement joins TRBV7-2 to TRBJ2-5, with 7 bases fitting TRBD1. The CDR3 runs to 15 residues. The V gene end was trimmed by 2 bases and the J gene end by 1 base; junction bases not matched to a gene: 4. Germline-derived CDR1 and CDR2 are SGHTA and FQGNSA. CDR3 loop: CASSLPGQLQETQYF. The sequenced part of the CDR3 DNA is TGTGCCAGCAGCTTACCGGGACAGCTCCAAGAGACC.

CDR3: CASSLMDYAADTQYF. The part of the CDR3 DNA that was read is TGTGCCAGCAGCTTGATGGACTACGCCGCAGATACG. The V call is TRBV5-6, the J call TRBJ2-3, with D possibly being TRBD2 (6 bases). The CDR3 end is not reached by the read, which stops 3 residues before it; the germline J gene fills it in. V was clipped by 1 base and J by 4 bases, with 13 bases between them. CDR1 SGHDT and CDR2 YYEEEE come from the germline V gene. The CDR3 spans 15 residues.

Of note for this clone: Read sequence stops 3 residues before the CDR3 end, and the germline J gene provides the missing end. This chain uses TRBV10-3 with TRBJ2-7, with TRBD1 matching 7 bases. The CDR3 spans 14 residues. Germline assignment: CDR1 ENHRY and CDR2 SYGVKD. V trimming: 10 bases; J trimming: 0 bases; junction bases outside the gene matches: 9. CDR3 DNA (partial): TGTGCCACCACGGACAGGAGCAGCTCCTACGAG. This sequence encodes CATTDRSSSYE. The full CDR3 protein is CATTDRSSSYEQYF.

On this clone itself: Read sequence stops 3 residues before the CDR3 end, and the germline J gene provides the missing end. The chain links TRBV11-1 to TRBJ2-1; the match to TRBD1 covers 7 bases. Trimming cost V 5 bases and J 0 bases; bases outside gene matches: 4. Per the germline V gene, CDR1 is SGHAT and CDR2 is FQDESV (reference sequence). CDR3 length: 15 residues. The CDR3 is CASSLGTASYNEQFF. The covered CDR3 bases are TGTGCCAGCAGCCTAGGGACAGCCTCCTACAATGAG. The variable domain in full, with the rest retrieved from reference TRBV11-1 and TRBJ2-1, is EAEVAQSPRYKITEKSQAVAFWCDPISGHATLYWYRQILGQGPELLVQFQDESVVDDSQLPKDRFSAERLKGVDSTLKIQPAELGDSAMYLCASSLGTASYNEQFFGPGTRLTVL.

With respect to this clone: The sequenced fragment ends 3 residues before the CDR3 boundary, so the rest is inferred from the germline J gene. V usage is TRBV6-2 or TRBV6-3 and J usage is TRBJ2-5, with 14 bases fitting TRBD2. The CDR3 sequence is 15 residues long. Germline-derived CDR1 and CDR2 are MNHEY and SVGEGT. V gave up 7 bases and J gave up 5 bases; unmatched junction bases: 6. The CDR3 sequence: CASTLGLAGAETQYF. The DNA read from the CDR3 is TGTGCCAGCACCTTGGGACTAGCGGGAGCGGAGACC.

To note about this clone: The CDR3 is cut off 3 residues early in the read; its end comes from the germline J gene. The V and J genes are TRBV2 and TRBJ2-5; D is uncertain. Germline assignment: CDR1 SNHLY and CDR2 FYNNEI. Between the trimmed V and J ends, which lost 2 bases and 2 bases, there was a span of 12 bases. This CDR3 has 15 amino acids. The CDR3 sequence is CASSEFWLNQETQYF. Incomplete CDR3 DNA: TGTGCCAGCAGTGAATTCTGGCTTAATCAAGAGACC.

With regard to this clone: The CDR3 is cut off 3 residues early in the read; its end comes from the germline J gene. The chain couples TRBV20-1 to TRBJ2-7; 11 bases align to TRBD2. The CDR3 is 16 amino acids. Looked up from germline, CDR1 is DFQATT and CDR2 is SNEGSKA (reference sequence). V lost 0 bases, J lost 2 bases, and 6 bases stayed unmatched. Incomplete CDR3 DNA: TGCAGTGCTAGAGACCAGACTAGCGGGATGACCTACGAG. Translation: CSARDQTSGMTYE. The entire CDR3 is CSARDQTSGMTYEQYF.

Points on this clone: The DNA ends 3 residues before the CDR3 does, and the rest of the CDR3 is filled in from the germline J gene. The chain combines TRBV19 with TRBJ2-5; possible D gene TRBD2, 5 bases. The V end lost 5 bases, the J end lost 1 base, and 14 bases lay between the germline ends. CDR3 length: 15 amino acids. CDR1 and CDR2 from the germline V gene are LNHDA and SQIVND (reference sequence). This CDR3 is CASSPQSGPQETQYF. The sequenced part of the CDR3 DNA is TGTGCCAGTAGTCCACAAAGCGGCCCCCAAGAGACC. Full variable domain (outside the CDR3, taken from reference TRBV19 and TRBJ2-5): DGGITQSPKYLFRKEGQNVTLSCEQNLNHDAMYWYRQDPGQGLRLIYYSQIVNDFQKGDIAEGYSVSREKKESFPLTVTSAQKNPTAFYLCASSPQSGPQETQYFGPGTRLLVL.

As regards this clone: The read terminates 3 residues ahead of where the CDR3 ends, so the germline J gene completes it. The chain combines TRBV29-1 with TRBJ1-2; TRBD1 aligns across 8 bases. Germline loops: CDR1 SQVTM, CDR2 ANQGSEA. Trimming cost V 3 bases and J 6 bases; bases outside gene matches: 6. The CDR3 length is 13 residues. The part of the CDR3 DNA that was read is TGCAGCGTTGAGTGGCAGGGGGCTGATGGC. Protein: CSVEWQGADG. The entire CDR3 protein reads CSVEWQGADGYTF.

A note on this clone: The read falls 3 residues short of the CDR3 end, and the missing part is taken from the germline J gene. V and J are TRBV14 and TRBJ2-3; 9 bases align to TRBD2. The germline CDR1 and CDR2 sequences are SGHDN and FVKESK. Trimming removed 4 bases from V and 8 bases from J; junction bases left unmatched: 4. This CDR3 has 13 residues. CDR3 loop: CASSLEAGGTQYF. The sequenced part of the CDR3 DNA is TGTGCCAGCAGCCTTGAAGCGGGAGGTACG.

With regard to this clone: The read ends 3 residues before the CDR3 terminus; that terminus is restored from the germline J gene. The rearrangement uses TRBV6-1 and TRBJ1-1; TRBD1 is a possible D gene (5 bases). The germline V gene encodes CDR1 MNHNS and CDR2 SASEGT. There are 15 residues in the CDR3. V dropped 4 bases and J dropped 2 bases, with 14 bases sitting between them. CDR3 DNA (partial): TGTGCCAGCAGTGCTGGGAGGAGGGGAAACACTGAA. Translating gives CASSAGRRGNTE. The CDR3 reads in full as CASSAGRRGNTEAFF.

Regarding this clone: The read finishes 3 residues shy of the CDR3 end, and the germline J gene is used to complete it. The V call is TRBV18, the J call TRBJ2-5; no clear D gene. The germline V gene has CDR1 KGHSH and CDR2 LQKENI. The CDR3 contains 14 residues. V was cut by 5 bases and J by 3 bases, with 13 bases left in between. The CDR3 sequence: CASSRPDQEETQYF. CDR3 DNA (partial): TGTGCCAGCTCAAGACCCGACCAGGAAGAGACC.

As for this clone: The CDR3 is cut off 3 residues early in the read; its end comes from the germline J gene. The V and J genes are TRBV19 and TRBJ1-2; the D is unclear. The germline V and J ends were trimmed by 3 bases and 2 bases, with 13 bases remaining between them. Per germline, CDR1 LNHDA and CDR2 SQIVND (reference sequence). CDR3 length equals 15 residues. CDR3 loop: CASSIAVAENYGYTF. The DNA read from the CDR3 is TGTGCCAGTAGTATCGCGGTGGCAGAGAACTATGGC.

About this clone: The CDR3 extends 3 residues past the end of the read, so its final part is completed from the germline J gene. The chain employs TRBV19 and TRBJ2-1; weak D call: TRBD1 (6 bases). The CDR3 has 15 amino acids. Trimming took 5 bases from V and 9 from J, leaving 20 bases between them. Germline V gene sequence: CDR1 LNHDA, CDR2 SQIVND (reference sequence). The CDR3 is CASSPNGANRVEQFF. CDR3 DNA (partial): TGTGCCAGTAGTCCCAATGGCGCCAACAGGGTTGAG.

Worth noting for this clone: With the read ending 3 residues before the CDR3 end, the germline J gene is used to fill in that end. The V gene is TRBV19, the J gene TRBJ2-1; D gene uncertain. The CDR3 has 14 amino acids. Per germline, CDR1 LNHDA and CDR2 SQIVND (reference sequence). The V end was cut by 10 bases, the J end by 6 bases, with 19 bases between. The CDR3 spells CATLTPNPSNEQFF. CDR3 DNA (partial): TGTGCCACCTTGACTCCCAACCCTTCCAATGAG. Full variable domain (outside the CDR3, taken from reference TRBV19 and TRBJ2-1): DGGITQSPKYLFRKEGQNVTLSCEQNLNHDAMYWYRQDPGQGLRLIYYSQIVNDFQKGDIAEGYSVSREKKESFPLTVTSAQKNPTAFYLCATLTPNPSNEQFFGPGTRLTVL.

A note on this clone: Compared with germline, one end of the junction differs, possibly owing to a read error. The read ends 3 residues before the CDR3 terminus; that terminus is restored from the germline J gene. The V call is TRBV4-2, the J call TRBJ2-7; 10 bases map to TRBD2. The CDR3 length is 16 residues. Germline V gene data show CDR1 as LGHNA and CDR2 as YNFKEQ. The CDR3 DNA, read in part, is TGCGCCAGCAGCCAAGAGAATAGCGGGAGGTCCTACGAG. Translated, it gives CASSQENSGRSYE. The full CDR3 protein is CASSQENSGRSYEQYF.

In the case of this clone: Read sequence stops 3 residues before the CDR3 end, and the germline J gene provides the missing end. The J gene is TRBJ2-1, the V gene TRBV6-2 or TRBV6-3; 9 positions agree with TRBD2. The V gene's germline CDR1 is MNHEY and CDR2 SVGEGT. V dropped 6 bases and J dropped 2; count of bases not matched to a gene: 8. The CDR3 runs 16 residues. The DNA read from the CDR3 is TGTGCCAGCAGACCCATACTAGCGGGTCCCTACAATGAG. Translation: CASRPILAGPYNE. The whole CDR3 sequence reads CASRPILAGPYNEQFF.